This T cell receptor beta chain stems from a study of T-cell memory formation after mild COVID-19. Regarding the study as a whole: Clones that got smaller from day 15 to 85 had even CD4/CD8, while clones growing later tipped toward CD4+.

TCRdb re-analysed the 5' RACE reads in MiXCR, keeping a single row per CDR3 protein. The sample carries 55,000 to 70,000 distinct CDR3 sequences, roughly a quarter recorded once. Germline assignment: CDR1 SEHNR and CDR2 FQNEAQ (reference sequence). This CDR3 region has 15 residues. V shed 1 base and J shed 2 bases, with 12 bases lying between them. There are many counts of this clonotype. The antigen is not known. The chain employs TRBV7-9 and TRBJ2-7, with D perhaps TRBD1 or TRBD2 (5 bases each). Sequencing was carried out using PBMCs or a T cell subset sorted from them (not recorded which). The sequence derives from a man younger than 35 who had mild COVID-19 (a few samples of this study predate the infection). Cell type and time point are not known. CDR3 in DNA: TGTGCCAGCAGCTTAGAGGTTGGGGGAACCTACGAGCAGTACTTC. Translation gives CASSLEVGGTYEQYF.